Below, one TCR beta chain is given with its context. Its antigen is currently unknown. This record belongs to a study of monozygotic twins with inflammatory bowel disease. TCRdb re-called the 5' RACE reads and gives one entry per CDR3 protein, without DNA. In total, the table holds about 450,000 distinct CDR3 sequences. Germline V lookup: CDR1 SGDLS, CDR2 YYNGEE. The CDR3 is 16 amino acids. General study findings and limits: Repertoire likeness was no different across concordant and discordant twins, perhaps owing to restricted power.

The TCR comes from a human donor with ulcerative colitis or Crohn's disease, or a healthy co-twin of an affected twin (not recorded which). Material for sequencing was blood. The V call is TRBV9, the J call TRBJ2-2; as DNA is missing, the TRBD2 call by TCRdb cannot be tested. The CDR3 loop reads CASSVMGLQVAGELFF.